This TCR beta chain is drawn from a study of prognosis after radiotherapy for stage I lung cancer. For this clonotype: Compared with germline, one end of the junction differs, possibly owing to a read error.

Amplicons of TCR beta CDR3 were generated from genomic DNA by two-round multiplex PCR. Specific primers for each TRBV and TRBJ gene were what first-round PCR used. From the multiplex PCR reads, TCRdb called clonotypes with MiXCR, one entry per CDR3 protein. The sample includes about 21,000 distinct CDR3 sequences, roughly 43% of them seen just once. The CDR3 totals 13 residues. CDR1 and CDR2 from the germline V gene are MNHEY and SVGAGI. The chain couples TRBV6-5 to TRBJ2-3; D might be TRBD1 (5 bases). This sequence originates from a donor aged 50 or older with non-small cell lung cancer. The source material was PBMCs, sampled before or after stereotactic body radiation therapy (not recorded which). CDR3 amino acids: CASSYSDTDMQYF. The CDR3, as DNA: TGTGCCAGCAGTTATTCGGACACAGATATGCAGTATTTT.